In this sample, the clone carrying this T cell receptor beta chain turned up a few times. Its antigen is as yet unknown. TCRdb passed the PCR reads through MiXCR, listing each CDR3 protein once. The profile shows hundreds of thousands of distinct CDR3 sequences, roughly 23% of them singletons. CDR3 size: 17 residues. CDR1 is SGHDN, CDR2 FVKESK, per germline. V shed 3 bases and J 1 base; nucleotides not matched to a gene: 12. Naive CD8 T cells were FACS-sorted by CD8+CD4-CCR7+CD45RA+ markers. This record comes from a study of molecular identifiers for immune sequencing clone quantification. Findings and caveats of the study: Clones with over 20 RNA copies captured over 99% of effector molecules but under 1% of naive ones.

The sequence came from a human donor in good health. Some libraries in this study had Jurkat cell RNA spiked in. The sequencing input was naive CD8+ T cells from blood, with Jurkat cell RNA spiked in. As for subset: FACS-sorted CD8+CD4-CCR7+CD45RA+ naive T cells. This chain links TRBV14 with TRBJ2-7; 7 bases align to TRBD1. The CDR3 DNA reads as TGTGCCAGCAGCCAGGCGCGGGTTGTGGGACAGTCCTACGAGCAGTACTTC. Translated: CASSQARVVGQSYEQYF.